This T cell receptor (beta chain) is from a study of T cell clones after liver transplantation. Study-wide context: Post-transplant blood was tracked for graft-donor-reactive T cell clones identified in a pre-transplant mixed lymphocyte reaction. Tolerance: complete withdrawal held at least one year, liver enzymes staying within twice normal.

The V gene's germline CDR1 is MRHNA and CDR2 SNTAGT. CDR3 length: 13 amino acids. V shed 4 bases and J shed 6 bases, with 12 bases lying between them. Libraries were prepared by immunoSEQ multiplex PCR; TCRdb keeps only in-frame clonotypes and omits some of them. Of tens of thousands of clones detected, about 88% appear once; the ten largest clones hold roughly 3%. Overall study findings and caveats: Post-transplant, graft-donor-reactive CD4 TCRbeta sequences in blood dropped significantly in 5 of 8 subjects.

Comment on this clone: What it binds is unknown.

The sequence came from a human donor who received a liver transplant. This sample comprised CD4+ T cells from blood, obtained before liver transplant. The chain carries TRBV6-4 and TRBJ1-1; TRBD1 might be the D (6 bases). CDR3 residues: CASSGPTGPEAFF. For the CDR3, the DNA is TGTGCCAGCAGTGGCCCGACAGGCCCTGAAGCTTTCTTT.